This T cell receptor beta chain was retrieved from a study of response to subunit inactivated influenza vaccine. J gave up 7 bases and V 0 bases, and 0 bases lay outside the gene matches. Germline V gives CDR1 SGHTA, CDR2 FQGTGA. The CDR3 covers 13 residues. A single record per CDR3 protein comes from TCRdb applying MiXCR to the RT-PCR reads. This sample has 530,000 or so distinct CDR3 sequences, with over 9.5% found just once. This clonotype was counted a few times. The clonotype was recovered from a man aged 50 to 60 who received an inactivated influenza vaccine. The starting material was PBMCs from blood, obtained on the day of vaccination. The chain carries TRBV7-3 and TRBJ1-2; 9 positions match TRBD1. DNA of the CDR3: TGTGCCAGCAGCTTAACGACAGGGGGTGGCTACACCTTC. It yields the protein CASSLTTGGGYTF.